These 29 T cell receptor beta chains originate from one sample sequenced in a study of blood T cell repertoires in COVID-19. Clones were sequenced by immunoSEQ multiplex PCR, and TCRdb holds only the in-frame ones, with some missing. The sample shows roughly 16,000 clones, 75% to 90% of them seen only once. The sequenced sample was peripheral blood. The receptors here all came from an older man in a cohort sampled during active COVID-19.

This chain connects TRBV30 to TRBJ1-4; perhaps TRBD1 as D (6 bases). The CDR3 runs 13 residues. With 3 bases removed from V and 6 bases from J, the gap between germline ends came to 11 bases. Germline CDR1 GTSNPN, CDR2 SVGIG (reference sequence). The CDR3 DNA sequence: TGTGCCTGGAGAGGGGGTCGAGATGAAAAACTGTTTTTT. This encodes CAWRGGRDEKLFF.

This clone was counted only a few times. V usage is TRBV6-2 or TRBV6-3 and J usage is TRBJ2-7, with 7 bases matching TRBD2. The V segment lost 0 bases and the J segment 5 bases; nucleotides outside the gene matches: 10. The germline V gene has CDR1 MNHEY and CDR2 SVGEGT. CDR3 length: 16 amino acids. The CDR3 region is CASSYSMGGSFNEQYF. CDR3 sequence (DNA): TGTGCCAGCAGTTACTCGATGGGCGGGAGCTTCAACGAGCAGTACTTC.

V usage is TRBV29-1 and J usage is TRBJ2-7; 9 bases are shared with TRBD2. The CDR3 is 13 residues long. The V and J ends lost 4 bases and 6 bases, in that order; junction bases with no gene match: 7. Germline CDR1 is SQVTM and CDR2 is ANQGSEA. The CDR3 DNA sequence: TGCAGCGTTGGCGGGAGGGCTAAAGGCGAGCAGTACTTC. Protein: CSVGGRAKGEQYF.

The V and J genes are TRBV30 and TRBJ2-1; TRBD2 aligns across 7 bases. The germline V gene encodes CDR1 GTSNPN and CDR2 SVGIG (reference sequence). The CDR3 is 14 amino acids. V shed 4 bases and J 0 bases; nucleotides not matched to a gene: 3. This CDR3 reads CAWTWTSSYNEQFF. The CDR3, as DNA: TGTGCCTGGACCTGGACTAGCTCCTACAATGAGCAGTTCTTC.

J is TRBJ2-3 and V is TRBV7-9, with 8 bases that match TRBD2. The V segment lost 2 bases and the J segment 0 bases; nucleotides outside the gene matches: 10. Germline-derived CDR1 and CDR2 are SEHNR and FQNEAQ (reference sequence). The CDR3 loop spans 18 amino acids. The chain's CDR3 is CASSLSWGGGGSTDTQYF. Written as DNA, the CDR3 is TGTGCCAGCAGCTTAAGCTGGGGAGGCGGGGGGAGCACAGATACGCAGTATTTT. The full variable domain, its missing parts supplied by reference TRBV7-9 and TRBJ2-3, is DTGVSQNPRHKITKRGQNVTFRCDPISEHNRLYWYRQTLGQGPEFLTYFQNEAQLEKSRLLSDRFSAERPKGSFSTLEIQRTEQGDSAMYLCASSLSWGGGGSTDTQYFGPGTRLTVL.

The J gene is TRBJ2-2, the V gene TRBV7-9, with a weak D call TRBD2 (6 bases). Germline CDR1 SEHNR, CDR2 FQNEAQ (reference sequence). There are 17 residues in the CDR3. Trimming removed 0 bases at V and 7 bases at J, with 18 bases between. For the CDR3, the DNA is TGTGCCAGCAGCTTAGCTGGCCGACTAGTAATGAGCGGGGAGCTGTTTTTT. The encoded protein is CASSLAGRLVMSGELFF.

The chain combines TRBV19 with TRBJ1-5, with 11 positions matching TRBD1. Trimming at V came to 5 bases and at J to 4 bases, leaving 4 bases not matched to a gene. Looked up from germline, CDR1 is LNHDA and CDR2 is SQIVND (reference sequence). This CDR3 has 15 amino acids. CDR3 sequence: CASSRTGGTNQPQHF. The CDR3 region has the DNA TGTGCCAGTAGTCGGACAGGGGGCACTAATCAGCCCCAGCATTTT.

This clone was picked up one time. The sample carries other DNA sequences with the same CDR3. The J gene is TRBJ1-5, the V gene TRBV19, with 7 bases that match TRBD1. V was pared by 1 base and J by 0 bases, with 0 bases of the junction left unmatched. The CDR3 extends over 15 amino acids. From germline, CDR1 is LNHDA and CDR2 SQIVND (reference sequence). CDR3 coding DNA: TGTGCCAGTAGTATAGGGGACAGTAGCAATCAGCCCCAGCATTTT. This gives the protein CASSIGDSSNQPQHF.

The chain combines TRBV6-5 with TRBJ1-5; 8 nucleotides align to TRBD1. With V trimmed by 8 bases and J by 4 bases, 1 base remained unmatched. The CDR3 consists of 12 residues. CDR1 and CDR2 from the germline V gene are MNHEY and SVGAGI. Here the CDR3 DNA reads TGTGCCAGCTGGACAGGGAATCAGCCCCAGCATTTT. This encodes CASWTGNQPQHF.

This clone has a single count. The chain couples TRBV28 to TRBJ2-5; tentatively, D is TRBD1 (6 bases). The CDR3 is 12 amino acids. The germline gives CDR1 MDHEN, CDR2 SYDVKM. Trimming took 11 bases from V and 5 from J, leaving 15 bases between them. The CDR3 nucleotides read TGTGCCTCGGGCAGGGGCGAGGAGACCCAGTACTTC. It translates to CASGRGEETQYF.

The rearrangement joins TRBV24-1 to TRBJ1-1; TRBD1 might be the D (6 bases). Germline CDR1 and CDR2: KGHDR and SFDVKD. This CDR3 spans 15 amino acids. Between the trimmed V and J ends, which lost 3 bases and 0 bases, there was a span of 10 bases. The CDR3 loop is CATSDGGGLNTEAFF. CDR3 DNA: TGTGCCACCAGTGATGGGGGGGGCTTGAACACTGAAGCTTTCTTT.

This clone was observed a single time. CDR3 loop: CASSQYEQMNTEAFF. In DNA, the CDR3 is TGTGCCAGCAGCCAATACGAACAGATGAACACTGAAGCTTTCTTT. The rearrangement links TRBV3-1 (or the pseudogene TRBV3-2) to TRBJ1-1; D call uncertain. Germline CDR1 and CDR2: LGHDT and YNNKEL (reference sequence). Deletions cut 2 bases from V and 0 bases from J, with 10 bases between. The CDR3 is made up of 15 amino acids.

This chain connects TRBV28 to TRBJ2-5; 10 bases are shared with TRBD1. Trimming removed 5 bases from V and 3 bases from J; junction bases left unmatched: 9. Germline V CDR1 and CDR2: MDHEN, SYDVKM. The CDR3 has 16 amino acids. The CDR3 is CASSPIGTGEEETQYF. CDR3 in DNA: TGTGCCAGCAGTCCGATAGGGACAGGGGAGGAAGAGACCCAGTACTTC. Looking up the rest from reference TRBV28 and TRBJ2-5 gives the full variable domain: DVKVTQSSRYLVKRTGEKVFLECVQDMDHENMFWYRQDPGLGLRLIYFSYDVKMKEKGDIPEGYSVSREKKERFSLILESASTNQTSMYLCASSPIGTGEEETQYFGPGTRLLVL.

This chain uses TRBV7-9 with TRBJ1-2; perhaps TRBD1 as D (6 bases). Per the germline V gene, CDR1 is SEHNR and CDR2 is FQNEAQ (reference sequence). The CDR3 is 13 residues long. V was clipped by 5 bases and J by 2 bases, with 9 bases between them. CDR3 sequence: CASSPQGNYGYTF. The CDR3 DNA reads TGTGCCAGCAGCCCCCAGGGGAACTATGGCTACACCTTC.

The chain links TRBV4-1 to TRBJ2-7; 10 bases agree with TRBD1. Per germline, CDR1 MGHRA and CDR2 YSYEKL. CDR3 size: 15 residues. The V segment lost 0 bases and the J segment 5 bases; nucleotides outside the gene matches: 4. CDR3 region: CASSQETGGADEQYF. CDR3 DNA: TGCGCCAGCAGCCAAGAGACAGGGGGCGCGGACGAGCAGTACTTC.

This clone was found once. The rearrangement uses TRBV10-3 and TRBJ2-1; TRBD2 matches at 12 bases. Germline V gives CDR1 ENHRY, CDR2 SYGVKD. This CDR3 spans 20 amino acids. V was pared by 7 bases and J by 1 base, with 17 bases of the junction left unmatched. CDR3 amino acids: CAIKVGGAVLAGGSYNEQFF. The CDR3 nucleotides are TGTGCCATCAAGGTGGGGGGGGCGGTACTAGCGGGAGGATCCTACAATGAGCAGTTCTTC.

V and J are TRBV4-2 and TRBJ2-1; 8 bases align to TRBD1. CDR3 length equals 14 residues. V was pared by 4 bases and J by 5 bases, with 4 bases of the junction left unmatched. Germline lookup yields CDR1 LGHNA and CDR2 YNFKEQ. The CDR3 here is CASSLRDRNNEQFF. CDR3 coding DNA: TGTGCCAGCAGCCTCAGGGACAGGAACAATGAGCAGTTCTTC.

This sequence joins TRBV7-2 and TRBJ2-1; D is perhaps TRBD2 (5 bases). This CDR3 is 15 amino acids long. Between the trimmed V and J ends, which lost 8 bases and 4 bases, there was a span of 18 bases. Germline V gene sequence: CDR1 SGHTA, CDR2 FQGNSA. The DNA for the CDR3 is TGTGCCAGCGGACTCGGGCTCGGAAAATACAATGAGCAGTTCTTC. This translates into CASGLGLGKYNEQFF. Full variable domain (remainder filled in from reference TRBV7-2 and TRBJ2-1): GAGVSQSPSNKVTEKGKDVELRCDPISGHTALYWYRQSLGQGLEFLIYFQGNSAPDKSGLPSDRFSAERTGGSVSTLTIQRTQQEDSAVYLCASGLGLGKYNEQFFGPGTRLTVL.

V usage is TRBV5-5 and J usage is TRBJ2-2; 7 bases are shared with TRBD1. Germline V lookup: CDR1 SGHKS, CDR2 YYEKEE (reference sequence). The CDR3 spans 14 residues. The V and J ends lost 4 bases and 6 bases, in that order; junction bases with no gene match: 6. CDR3 protein: CASSPQGVAGELFF. The CDR3 DNA reads as TGTGCCAGCAGCCCCCAGGGGGTCGCCGGGGAGCTGTTTTTT.

J is TRBJ2-7 and V is TRBV24-1; 8 bases agree with TRBD1. J gave up 4 bases and V 1 base, and 5 bases lay outside the gene matches. This CDR3 region has 15 residues. Germline CDR1 reads KGHDR; CDR2 reads SFDVKD. CDR3 sequence (DNA): TGTGCCACCAGTGATTTCACAGGGGGGCAATACGAGCAGTACTTC. Protein product: CATSDFTGGQYEQYF.

This chain links TRBV5-5 with TRBJ2-7, with D possibly TRBD2 on 6 matching bases. Germline loops: CDR1 SGHKS, CDR2 YYEKEE (reference sequence). V lost 5 bases and J lost 5, with 17 bases in between. This CDR3 region has 14 residues. The CDR3 loop is CASSLRRGSHEQYF. The CDR3, as DNA: TGTGCCAGCAGTTTGAGGAGGGGTTCCCACGAGCAGTACTTC.

This chain connects TRBV29-1 to TRBJ2-6; D is ambiguous. This CDR3 comprises 13 residues. Germline V gene sequence: CDR1 SQVTM, CDR2 ANQGSEA. CDR3: CSVVSSGANVLTF. CDR3 DNA: TGCAGTGTCGTCTCCTCTGGGGCCAACGTCCTGACTTTC.

This chain links TRBV5-1 with TRBJ1-2; D ambiguous. The CDR3 loop spans 14 amino acids. Germline lookup yields CDR1 SGHRS and CDR2 YFSETQ. Between the trimmed V and J ends, which lost 6 bases and 4 bases, there was a span of 16 bases. CDR3 DNA: TGCGCCAGCACCCCACGGGAGGGAAGCTATGGCTACACCTTC. It yields the protein CASTPREGSYGYTF. The full variable domain, rest sourced from reference TRBV5-1 and TRBJ1-2, is KAGVTQTPRYLIKTRGQQVTLSCSPISGHRSVSWYQQTPGQGLQFLFEYFSETQRNKGNFPGRFSGRQFSNSRSEMNVSTLELGDSALYLCASTPREGSYGYTFGSGTRLTVV.

This clone is a singleton in its sample. V is TRBV7-9 and J is TRBJ1-2; 9 positions match TRBD1. Germline V lookup: CDR1 SEHNR, CDR2 FQNEAQ (reference sequence). The V segment lost 1 base and the J segment 8 bases; nucleotides outside the gene matches: 8. The CDR3 length is 15 residues. The DNA for the CDR3 is TGTGCCAGCAGCTTAGATGGGACAGGGTCTGGCGGCTACACCTTC. Translated, it gives CASSLDGTGSGGYTF.

The chain carries TRBV15 and TRBJ1-2, with 8 bases identical to TRBD1. The CDR3 spans 16 residues. V gave up 3 bases and J gave up 2 bases; unmatched junction bases: 8. Germline V CDR1 and CDR2: LNHNV, YYDKDF (reference sequence). The CDR3 sequence is CATSSRRTGINYGYTF. The CDR3 bases are TGTGCCACCAGCAGTCGTCGGACAGGGATCAACTATGGCTACACCTTC.

The J gene is TRBJ2-5, the V gene TRBV30; D is unresolved. The CDR3 runs 14 residues. The germline CDR1 and CDR2 sequences are GTSNPN and SVGIG (reference sequence). The V and J ends lost 0 bases and 5 bases respectively, with 13 bases between them. The CDR3, as DNA: TGTGCCTGGAGTGTATCGAGGCGGTTTGAGACCCAGTACTTC. It codes for CAWSVSRRFETQYF.

The gene calls are TRBV3-1 (or the pseudogene TRBV3-2) and TRBJ1-2; 8 bases line up with TRBD1. Germline V gives CDR1 LGHDT, CDR2 YNNKEL (reference sequence). This CDR3 has 14 residues. J gave up 5 bases and V 4 bases, and 6 bases lay outside the gene matches. As DNA, the CDR3 is TGTGCCAGCAGCCCCGGACAGGGTGGGTATGGCTACACCTTC. It codes for CASSPGQGGYGYTF.

The chain links TRBV7-9 to TRBJ2-7; tentative D call: TRBD2 (5 bases). The CDR3 has 13 amino acids. From germline, CDR1 is SEHNR and CDR2 FQNEAQ (reference sequence). The V gene lost 5 bases and the J gene lost 7 bases, with 15 bases spanning the gap. The DNA for the CDR3 is TGTGCCAGCAGCCCAACTAGTCTGGAAGAGCAGTACTTC. It yields the protein CASSPTSLEEQYF. Looking up the rest from reference TRBV7-9 and TRBJ2-7 gives the full variable domain: DTGVSQNPRHKITKRGQNVTFRCDPISEHNRLYWYRQTLGQGPEFLTYFQNEAQLEKSRLLSDRFSAERPKGSFSTLEIQRTEQGDSAMYLCASSPTSLEEQYFGPGTRLTVT.

This clone was counted once. The chain recombines TRBV30 with TRBJ2-7; no definite D call. The CDR3 covers 12 residues. The germline gives CDR1 GTSNPN, CDR2 SVGIG (reference sequence). V was shortened by 4 bases and J by 2 bases, with 9 bases between the two germline ends. The CDR3 loop is CAWKNYPYEQYF. CDR3 nucleotides: TGTGCCTGGAAGAACTACCCCTACGAGCAGTACTTC.